This passage covers 29 T cell receptor beta chains from one sample sequenced in a study of blood T cells in healthy people across ages. A second PCR, run for about 6 to 11 cycles, used a sample-barcoded 5' primer plus a J-beta primer mix. One entry per CDR3 protein results from TCRdb running MiXCR on the 5' RACE reads. The sample lists roughly 1 million distinct CDR3 sequences; less than 25% were seen once. The same sample was also used in a study of T cells of mothers and their children.

Material: blood. The receptor source for this set is a girl aged 2 to 9 in good health.

As to this clonotype: At one boundary the junction diverges from the germline segment, which might be a read error. The rearrangement links TRBV7-9 to TRBJ2-1, with a tentative D call TRBD1 (6 bases). The germline CDR1 and CDR2 sequences are SEHNR and FQNEAQ (reference sequence). The CDR3 runs 14 residues. The CDR3 sequence: CASSPNREGNEQFF. CDR3 coding DNA: TGTGCCAGCAGCCCAAACAGGGAAGGCAATGAACAGTTCTTC.

This chain links TRBV6-1 with TRBJ1-5, with unresolved D. Germline V gene sequence: CDR1 MNHNS, CDR2 SASEGT. V lost 7 bases and J 0 bases, leaving 7 bases between the germline ends. The CDR3 consists of 13 residues. CDR3 DNA: TGTGCCAGCAACACAGATAGCAATCAGCCCCAGCATTTT. This codes for CASNTDSNQPQHF.

The gene calls are TRBV10-3 and TRBJ1-1; D is undetermined. From germline, CDR1 is ENHRY and CDR2 SYGVKD. Deletions cut 3 bases from V and 5 bases from J, with 13 bases between. There are 14 residues in the CDR3. The CDR3 nucleotides read TGTGCCATCAGTGACGGGGAGGTCGGGACTGAAGCTTTCTTT. This codes for CAISDGEVGTEAFF.

The V call is TRBV20-1, the J call TRBJ2-1, with 12 nucleotides matching TRBD2. V was clipped by 5 bases and J by 0 bases; unmatched bases: 5. Germline V gene lookup returns CDR1 DFQATT and CDR2 SNEGSKA (reference sequence). The CDR3 runs to 16 residues. In nucleotides, the CDR3 is TGCAGTGCTCCTAGCGGGAGGGCCATCTCCTACAATGAGCAGTTCTTC. Translated: CSAPSGRAISYNEQFF.

This clonotype was seen more than once but under ten times. The chain is built from TRBV2 and TRBJ1-4; 7 nucleotides match TRBD1. The CDR3 is made up of 14 amino acids. Unmatched junction bases numbered 7, after V lost 7 bases and J lost 5 bases. Germline CDR1 SNHLY, CDR2 FYNNEI. Here the CDR3 reads CASNTGQLNEKLFF. DNA for the CDR3: TGTGCCAGCAATACGGGACAGCTAAATGAAAAACTGTTTTTT.

In this sample, this clonotype turned up a few times. The chain carries TRBV6-6 and TRBJ1-1, with unresolved D. The CDR3 spans 14 residues. Germline loops: CDR1 MNHNY, CDR2 SVGAGI (reference sequence). Trimming took off 4 bases at V and 6 bases at J, with 15 bases between the two ends. Here the CDR3 reads CASSLLDFISEAFF. In DNA form, the CDR3 reads TGTGCCAGCAGTTTACTCGATTTTATATCTGAAGCTTTCTTT.

This clonotype was observed a few times. The chain links TRBV27 to TRBJ2-1; D gene unclear. V was pared by 5 bases and J by 6 bases, with 5 bases between. The length of the CDR3 is 11 residues. Germline V gene lookup returns CDR1 MNHEY and CDR2 SMNVEV (reference sequence). CDR3 region: CASSTANEQFF. CDR3 coding DNA: TGTGCCAGCAGTACCGCCAATGAGCAGTTCTTC.

This chain links TRBV6-6 with TRBJ2-3; TRBD2 is a possible D gene (5 bases). The CDR3 covers 15 residues. The germline CDR1 and CDR2 sequences are MNHNY and SVGAGI (reference sequence). The V end was cut by 4 bases, the J end by 1 base, with 12 bases between. DNA for the CDR3: TGTGCCAGCAGTTTACTAGATGGCGGCACAGATACGCAGTATTTT. This sequence encodes CASSLLDGGTDTQYF.

On this clonotype itself: A read error may be the cause here, since a much bigger clone is one base away. The V call is TRBV10-3, the J call TRBJ2-7; D might be TRBD1 or TRBD2, each matching 6 bases. The length of the CDR3 is 16 residues. V was pared by 6 bases and J by 2 bases, with 20 bases between. CDR1 is ENHRY and CDR2 is SYGVKD in the germline V gene. Here the CDR3 reads CAISPQGRGTTYEQYF. As DNA, the CDR3 is TGTGCCATCAGCCCACAGGGTCGCGGGACGACCTACGAGCAGTACTTC.

This clonotype was found a few times. The chain couples TRBV27 to TRBJ2-1; 7 nucleotides line up with TRBD1. From germline, CDR1 is MNHEY and CDR2 SMNVEV (reference sequence). The CDR3 sequence is 14 residues long. V was clipped by 8 bases and J by 0 bases; unmatched bases: 4. The CDR3 region is CASSNRGSYNEQFF. The CDR3 DNA is TGTGCCAGCTCGAACAGGGGCTCCTACAATGAGCAGTTCTTC.

The chain is built from TRBV20-1 and TRBJ2-3; no reliable D call. V was clipped by 3 bases and J by 6 bases, with 16 bases between them. Germline values: CDR1 DFQATT, CDR2 SNEGSKA (reference sequence). CDR3 length: 14 amino acids. The CDR3 sequence is CSARSPVEMDTQYF. The CDR3 coding sequence is TGCAGTGCTAGGTCCCCGGTGGAGATGGATACGCAGTATTTT.

The chain recombines TRBV29-1 with TRBJ2-5; 8 nucleotides match TRBD2. Matching the DNA end better, TRBJ2-7 makes the J call doubtful. The CDR3 loop spans 15 amino acids. The germline V gene encodes CDR1 SQVTM and CDR2 ANQGSEA. This CDR3 is CSVTPGTSNPYEQYF. The CDR3 bases are TGCAGCGTTACCCCCGGGACTAGTAATCCCTACGAGCAGTACTTC.

The gene calls are TRBV9 and TRBJ2-5; D is unresolved. The end of the DNA fits TRBJ2-7 better, so the J call may be wrong. Per germline, CDR1 SGDLS and CDR2 YYNGEE. The CDR3 contains 14 residues. CDR3: CASSVGPLTYEQYF. The CDR3 coding sequence is TGTGCCAGCAGCGTAGGCCCACTTACCTACGAGCAGTACTTC.

This clonotype was recorded a few times. The rearrangement joins TRBV7-9 to TRBJ2-7; 9 bases match TRBD2. The germline V gene has CDR1 SEHNR and CDR2 FQNEAQ (reference sequence). The length of the CDR3 is 10 residues. This CDR3 is CAGGGDEQYF. CDR3 in DNA: TGTGCAGGCGGGGGGGACGAGCAGTACTTC.

This chain links TRBV20-1 with TRBJ2-7; tentative D call: TRBD2 (6 bases). Germline CDR1 is DFQATT and CDR2 is SNEGSKA (reference sequence). Trimming took off 5 bases at V and 9 bases at J, with 23 bases between the two ends. This CDR3 is built from 14 residues. The CDR3: CSAFPSRLESVQYF. The CDR3 DNA sequence: TGCAGTGCTTTCCCATCCCGACTAGAATCTGTGCAGTACTTC.

This chain connects TRBV5-1 to TRBJ2-5; TRBD2 aligns across 14 bases. The CDR3 length is 17 residues. Germline loops: CDR1 SGHRS, CDR2 YFSETQ. Unmatched junction bases numbered 10, after V lost 0 bases and J lost 9 bases. The CDR3 DNA reads as TGCGCCAGCAGCTTGGCGCCCGGGACTAGCGGGGGCGGATCCCAGTACTTC. The encoded protein is CASSLAPGTSGGGSQYF.

This clonotype was seen more than once but under ten times. This rearrangement joins TRBV6-1 to TRBJ2-1; possibly TRBD2 for D (6 bases). Germline lookup yields CDR1 MNHNS and CDR2 SASEGT. This CDR3 spans 16 amino acids. The germline V and J ends were trimmed by 6 bases and 5 bases, with 20 bases remaining between them. The CDR3 DNA follows: TGTGCCAGCAGCCCAACCCTGGAATGGGAGGACAATGAGCAGTTCTTC. Translating gives CASSPTLEWEDNEQFF.

This clonotype has a handful of counts. V usage is TRBV11-2 and J usage is TRBJ2-1, with D unclear. The germline gives CDR1 SGHAT, CDR2 FQNNGV. CDR3 length equals 15 residues. V lost 1 base, J lost 5 bases, and 12 bases lay in between. CDR3 DNA sequence: TGTGCCAGCAGCTTAGCCCCGTCGGCTAACAATGAGCAGTTCTTC. Translation gives CASSLAPSANNEQFF.

This clonotype showed up just a few times. The junction and the germline gene differ at one end; a read error may be behind it. V and J are TRBV24-1 and TRBJ2-1; 8 positions agree with TRBD2. The CDR3 is 16 residues long. Germline CDR1 and CDR2: KGHDR and SFDVKD. CDR3 bases: TGTGCCACCAGTGAGGACGGGAGGGCTTTCTACAATGAGCAATTCTTC. Protein: CATSEDGRAFYNEQFF.

This clonotype was recorded a few times. V and J are TRBV27 and TRBJ2-7; 9 bases are a match to TRBD2. The CDR3 contains 17 residues. Germline CDR1 MNHEY, CDR2 SMNVEV (reference sequence). V shed 4 bases, J shed 0 bases, and the junction held 10 bases outside the gene matches. The CDR3 DNA reads as TGTGCCAGCAGTTCCATACTAGCGGGTTATAGCTCCTACGAGCAGTACTTC. Residues: CASSSILAGYSSYEQYF.

The J gene is TRBJ1-4, the V gene TRBV4-2; D possibly corresponds to TRBD1 (5 bases). The V end lost 0 bases, the J end lost 7 bases, and 15 bases lay between the germline ends. The CDR3 extends over 16 amino acids. CDR1 and CDR2 (germline): LGHNA, YNFKEQ. CDR3 bases: TGTGCCAGCAGCCAAGATAGCGGGGGAAGAGGTGAAAAACTGTTTTTT. As protein: CASSQDSGGRGEKLFF.

This clonotype was counted only a few times. The chain combines TRBV27 with TRBJ2-5; TRBD2 is a possible D gene (7 bases). Per the germline V gene, CDR1 is MNHEY and CDR2 is SMNVEV (reference sequence). Trimming removed 1 base at V and 5 bases at J, with 14 bases between. The CDR3 is made up of 15 amino acids. Here the CDR3 reads CASSLFGGGLETQYF. The CDR3 nucleotides read TGTGCCAGCAGTTTATTTGGGGGGGGGCTGGAGACCCAGTACTTC.

The CDR3 DNA reads TGCGCCACAAGGACAGACATGAACACTGAAGCTTTCTTT. This encodes CATRTDMNTEAFF. The chain employs TRBV5-1 and TRBJ1-1, with D perhaps matching TRBD1 (6 bases). This CDR3 comprises 13 residues. CDR1 is SGHRS and CDR2 is YFSETQ in the germline V gene. Trimming removed 9 bases from V and 0 bases from J, with 12 bases in between. The whole variable domain, filled in from reference TRBV5-1 and TRBJ1-1, reads KAGVTQTPRYLIKTRGQQVTLSCSPISGHRSVSWYQQTPGQGLQFLFEYFSETQRNKGNFPGRFSGRQFSNSRSEMNVSTLELGDSALYLCATRTDMNTEAFFGQGTRLTVV.

The V gene is TRBV21-1, the J gene TRBJ2-5. TRBV21-1 is reported as a pseudogene. The CDR3 loop spans 13 amino acids. The CDR3 sequence: CASSGRCQETQYF. CDR3 DNA: TGTGCCAGCAGCGGACGATGCCAAGAGACCCAGTACTTC.

This chain joins TRBV29-1 and TRBJ2-6; unclear D gene. The CDR3 covers 15 residues. Germline V CDR1 and CDR2: SQVTM, ANQGSEA. V lost 2 bases and J lost 0, with 8 bases in between. CDR3 in amino acids: CSVEQVRSGANVLTF. CDR3 bases: TGCAGCGTTGAACAGGTTCGCTCTGGGGCCAACGTCCTGACTTTC.

The CDR3 DNA follows: TGTGCCAGCAGTTACCCACCCAAGGATCGCGGGAGGGAGACCCAGTACTTC. Its protein is CASSYPPKDRGRETQYF. The chain carries TRBV6-5 and TRBJ2-7; TRBD2 aligns across 8 bases. The DNA end lines up better with TRBJ2-5; the J call may be wrong. The CDR3 is made up of 17 amino acids. CDR1 and CDR2 from the germline V gene are MNHEY and SVGAGI.

J is TRBJ2-7 and V is TRBV29-1, with 10 nucleotides matching TRBD2. The CDR3 is 15 residues long. CDR1 is SQVTM, CDR2 ANQGSEA, per germline. Unmatched junction bases numbered 6, after V lost 1 base and J lost 3 bases. In DNA, the CDR3 is TGCAGCGTTGAAGGAACAGCGGGAGGGCTCTACGAGCAGTACTTC. Its translation: CSVEGTAGGLYEQYF.

The genes are TRBV27 and TRBJ1-4; 8 nucleotides agree with TRBD1. Germline assignment: CDR1 MNHEY and CDR2 SMNVEV (reference sequence). This CDR3 comprises 16 residues. The trim removed 5 bases at V and 3 bases at J, leaving 8 bases unmatched. The CDR3 nucleotides are TGTGCCAGCAGTACCCAGGACAGGGCGGCTAATGAAAAACTGTTTTTT. This codes for CASSTQDRAANEKLFF.

V and J are TRBV29-1 and TRBJ2-3; weak D call: TRBD1 (5 bases). V was cut by 4 bases and J by 0 bases, with 20 bases left in between. CDR3 length: 17 amino acids. Germline CDR1 SQVTM, CDR2 ANQGSEA. The CDR3 bases are TGCAGCGTTGGGCCCCTTGGACAACTTATTAGCACAGATACGCAGTATTTT. Amino acids: CSVGPLGQLISTDTQYF.